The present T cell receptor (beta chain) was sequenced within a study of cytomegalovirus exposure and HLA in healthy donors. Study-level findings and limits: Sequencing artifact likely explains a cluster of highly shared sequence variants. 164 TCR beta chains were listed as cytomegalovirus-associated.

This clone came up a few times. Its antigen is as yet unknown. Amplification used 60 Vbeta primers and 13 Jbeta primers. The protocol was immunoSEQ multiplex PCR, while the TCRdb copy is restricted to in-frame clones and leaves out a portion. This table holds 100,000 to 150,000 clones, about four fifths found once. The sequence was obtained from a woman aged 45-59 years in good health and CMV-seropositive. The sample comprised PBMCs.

CDR3 amino acids: CASSSPLRDRGPVQYF. CDR3 nucleotide sequence: TGTGCCAGCAGTTCCCCTCTTAGGGACAGGGGGCCCGTGCAGTACTTC. This chain uses TRBV27 with TRBJ2-7; 12 bases agree with TRBD1. The junction had 13 bases not matched to a gene; V was cut back by 4 bases and J by 9 bases. Germline CDR1 is MNHEY and CDR2 is SMNVEV (reference sequence). This CDR3 comprises 16 residues.